The clone carrying this TCR beta chain was seen many times. Its specificity is unknown. This library used roughly 430 ng RNA and molecular barcoded adaptors spanning alpha/delta and beta/gamma chains. TCRdb reanalysed the reads using MiXCR and keeps one entry per CDR3 protein. The table includes over 45,000 distinct CDR3 sequences, 20% to 25% detected once. The data are from a study of read filtering for tumor transcriptome and immune sequencing. Germline V gene data show CDR1 as SGHRS and CDR2 as YFSETQ. The CDR3 is made up of 15 amino acids. V lost 7 bases to trimming and J lost 4 bases; unmatched junction nucleotides: 11. Overall study findings and caveats: Correlation between methods rose after single-read clonotypes were removed. Even smaller IR-seq throughput identified most shared clonotypes.

The sequence was obtained from a donor at least 40 years old with multiple myeloma. The sequencing sample was made of a population of CD138-negative cells sorted from bone marrow. The chain has TRBV5-1 and TRBJ2-1; 7 bases agree with TRBD1. The CDR3 region is CASRPRTGLYNEQFF. For the CDR3, the DNA is TGCGCCAGCCGACCTAGGACAGGCCTATACAATGAGCAGTTCTTC.